This T cell receptor (beta chain) appears in the sequencing data of a study of blood T cells in healthy people across ages. The germline V gene has CDR1 MNHEY and CDR2 SVGEGT. The CDR3 has 15 amino acids. A sample-barcoded 5' primer and a J-beta primer mix were used in a second PCR of roughly 6 to 11 cycles. TCRdb itself ran the 5' RACE reads through MiXCR, one entry per CDR3 protein. The data show fewer than 900,000 distinct CDR3 sequences, roughly 34% seen once. V gene TRBV6-2 or TRBV6-3 combines with J gene TRBJ2-7; D may be TRBD1 (6 bases). The J call may be mistaken, given a closer DNA end match to TRBJ2-5. This TCR derives from a man between 18 and 35 years old in good health. The material sequenced was blood. The CDR3 region is CASSWPQGYQETQYF. The CDR3 nucleotides read TGTGCCAGCAGTTGGCCACAGGGCTATCAGGAGACCCAGTACTTC.